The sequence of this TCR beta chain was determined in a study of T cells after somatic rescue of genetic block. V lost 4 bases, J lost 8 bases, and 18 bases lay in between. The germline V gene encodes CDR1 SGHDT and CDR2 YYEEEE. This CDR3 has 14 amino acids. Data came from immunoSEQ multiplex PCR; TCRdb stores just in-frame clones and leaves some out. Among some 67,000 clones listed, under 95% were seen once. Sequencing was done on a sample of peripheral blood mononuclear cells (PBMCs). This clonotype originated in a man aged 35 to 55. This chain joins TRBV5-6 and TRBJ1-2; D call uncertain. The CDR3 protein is CASSLEEASEGYTF. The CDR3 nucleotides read TGTGCCAGCAGCCTGGAGGAGGCGTCGGAGGGCTACACCTTC.